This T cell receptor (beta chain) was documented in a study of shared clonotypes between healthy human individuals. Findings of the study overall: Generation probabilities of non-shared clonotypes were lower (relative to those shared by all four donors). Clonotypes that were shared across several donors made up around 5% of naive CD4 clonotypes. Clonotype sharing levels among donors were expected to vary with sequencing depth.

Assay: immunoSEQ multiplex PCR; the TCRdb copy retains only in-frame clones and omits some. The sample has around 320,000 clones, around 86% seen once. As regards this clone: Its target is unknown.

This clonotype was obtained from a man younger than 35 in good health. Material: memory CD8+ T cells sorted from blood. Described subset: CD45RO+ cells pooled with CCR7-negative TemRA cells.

CDR3 coding DNA: TGTGCCAGCAGGCCCTTGATGGGGGGAGGCACTGAAGCTTTCTTT. Translation gives CASRPLMGGGTEAFF. V usage is TRBV28 and J usage is TRBJ1-1, with D perhaps TRBD1 (5 bases). V lost 6 bases, J lost 4 bases, and 18 bases lay in between. This CDR3 region has 15 residues. The V gene's germline CDR1 is MDHEN and CDR2 SYDVKM.